A selection of T cell receptor beta chains follows, all from one sample in a study of blood T cell repertoires in COVID-19. Clones were sequenced by immunoSEQ multiplex PCR, and TCRdb holds only the in-frame ones, with some missing. The sample includes more than 100,000 clones, about two thirds seen only once; the top ten take 0.65% to 0.95%. Material for sequencing was peripheral blood. Receptors originate from a human donor with acute or convalescent COVID-19. The donor label of this sample is uncertain. CDR3s include the opening cysteine and the closing phenylalanine or tryptophan.

v_gene: TRBV19
CDR3aa: CASSNLETAKNIQYF

v_gene: TRBV27
CDR3aa: CASSFNGANVLTF

v_gene: TRBV7-9
CDR3aa: CALRGLNTEAFF

v_gene: TRBV19
CDR3aa: CASSRTDSNQPQHF

v_gene: TRBV21-1
CDR3aa: CASTPEQPQHF

v_gene: TRBV2
CDR3aa: CASTFTDYNSPLHF

v_gene: TRBV18
CDR3aa: CASSPNQGVEETQYF

v_gene: TRBV19
CDR3aa: CASSNSGGPYYTDTQYF

v_gene: TRBV2
CDR3aa: CASSETGSFIIATNEKLFF

v_gene: TRBV14
CDR3aa: CASSQWFLAGGPRSSYNEQFF

v_gene: TRBV5-4
CDR3aa: CASSAGLAGIAVTDTQYF

v_gene: TRBV19
CDR3aa: CASSGRQGAQDGAFF

v_gene: TRBV7-3
CDR3aa: CASSSYTGELFF

v_gene: TRBV5-1
CDR3aa: CASSSKTGSAFF

v_gene: TRBV7-4
CDR3aa: CAAPRASTDTQYF

v_gene: TRBV5-4
CDR3aa: CASSWGTQGPAAKNIQYF

v_gene: TRBV28
CDR3aa: CASSRTSEAFF

v_gene: TRBV9
CDR3aa: CASSENRDSGANVLTF

v_gene: TRBV19
CDR3aa: CASSSLGLTNTEAFF

v_gene: TRBV7-9
CDR3aa: CASSSGQRGSLHF

v_gene: TRBV3-1/TRBV3-2
CDR3aa: CASSQVRGAWNEQFF

v_gene: TRBV7-3
CDR3aa: CASSPPGQGPTGELFF

v_gene: TRBV10-3
CDR3aa: CAISGQASEAFF

v_gene: TRBV30
CDR3aa: CAWSTDRVVAFF

v_gene: TRBV27
CDR3aa: CASSSPGGRNTEAFF

v_gene: TRBV6-1
CDR3aa: CASSDGDSRNEKLFF

v_gene: TRBV2
CDR3aa: CASEEIAKNIQYF

v_gene: TRBV4-1
CDR3aa: CASSQDVAGGVDTQYF

v_gene: TRBV3-1/TRBV3-2
CDR3aa: CASGTGGRQPQHF

v_gene: TRBV5-6
CDR3aa: CASTGTARYGYTF

v_gene: TRBV3-1/TRBV3-2
CDR3aa: CASSRLAGGAPSPVNTQYF

v_gene: TRBV5-1
CDR3aa: CASSHGGNTGELFF

v_gene: TRBV6-5
CDR3aa: CASRTGGGNQPQHF

v_gene: TRBV27
CDR3aa: CASSSRGTEAFF

v_gene: TRBV7-8
CDR3aa: CASSLYRGSYNEQFF

v_gene: TRBV19
CDR3aa: CASSIRLRGGYTF

v_gene: TRBV2
CDR3aa: CASRGQANTGELFF

v_gene: TRBV19
CDR3aa: CASEGFHNSPLHF

v_gene: TRBV6-5
CDR3aa: CASSRDRVPQPQHF

v_gene: TRBV29-1
CDR3aa: CSVEVTGVTSGANVLTF

v_gene: TRBV7-9
CDR3aa: CASSLAQGAPYGYTF

v_gene: TRBV27
CDR3aa: CASSLDSYNEQFF

v_gene: TRBV7-9
CDR3aa: CASSLARDSFSNQPQHF

v_gene: TRBV29-1
CDR3aa: CSVVGTDAFYSYEQYF

v_gene: TRBV27
CDR3aa: CASSHDRQGFYNEQFF

v_gene: TRBV2
CDR3aa: CASSVSRGGNTIYF

v_gene: TRBV6-1
CDR3aa: CASSDGAGAYNEQFF

v_gene: TRBV27
CDR3aa: CASSFPGNEQFF

v_gene: TRBV18
CDR3aa: CASSPIKGAGGELFF

v_gene: TRBV5-8
CDR3aa: CASSLGFQGSLNQPQHF

v_gene: TRBV5-8
CDR3aa: CASSFGRVKNIQYF

v_gene: TRBV7-9
CDR3aa: CASSYLAGRGRETQYF

v_gene: TRBV7-2
CDR3aa: CASSTGGSNQPQHF

v_gene: TRBV3-1/TRBV3-2
CDR3aa: CASSQPSGGAVGELFF

v_gene: TRBV2
CDR3aa: CATFGTGTNTEAFF